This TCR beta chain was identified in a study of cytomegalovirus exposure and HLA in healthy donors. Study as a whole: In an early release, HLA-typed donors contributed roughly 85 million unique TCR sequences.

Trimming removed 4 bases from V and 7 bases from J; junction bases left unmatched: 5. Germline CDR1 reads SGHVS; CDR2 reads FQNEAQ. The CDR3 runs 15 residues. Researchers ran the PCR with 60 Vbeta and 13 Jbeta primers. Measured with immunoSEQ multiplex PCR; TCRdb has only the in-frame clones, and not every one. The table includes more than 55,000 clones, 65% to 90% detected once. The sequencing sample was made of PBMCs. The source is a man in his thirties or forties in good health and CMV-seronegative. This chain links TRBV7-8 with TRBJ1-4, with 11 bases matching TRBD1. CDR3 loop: CASSSAGTGGEKLFF. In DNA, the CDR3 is TGTGCCAGCAGCTCCGCCGGGACAGGGGGTGAAAAACTGTTTTTT.